This entry describes one T cell receptor beta chain. The antigen is not known. The data were taken from a study of T cell responses to AZD1222 COVID-19 vaccine. Profiling relied on immunoSEQ multiplex PCR, and the TCRdb table lists in-frame clones only, not all of them. Of about 74,000 clones detected, around 93% appear once; the ten largest clones hold 8%. Pooling was applied to second doses at about 4 or about 12 weeks. Study-wide points: Spike-specific TCR depth and breadth grew after two AZD1222 doses. Spike-wide vaccine-associated CD4 TCRs dominated at 160-218 and 743-854. Scientists sampled the repertoires only once the peak T cell response had passed.

Sequenced here: peripheral blood, sampled 28 days after the second AZD1222 dose. The receptor's source is an adult who received the AZD1222 COVID-19 vaccine.

The CDR3 protein is CASSLLSGANVLTF. The CDR3 DNA sequence: TGTGCCAGCAGCCTTCTCTCTGGGGCCAACGTCCTGACTTTC. The V and J genes are TRBV11-2 and TRBJ2-6, with no clear D. Trimming removed 5 bases at V and 0 bases at J, with 5 bases between. The CDR3 is 14 amino acids. Germline CDR1 SGHAT, CDR2 FQNNGV.